Listed below are T cell receptor beta chains from one sample, sequenced in a study of vaccination and CD4 T cells after COVID-19. The antigens for these receptors are not known. TCRdb reanalysed the PCR reads using MiXCR and keeps one entry per CDR3 protein. The top ten hold 8.5% to 12% of the sample, which has about 14,000 distinct CDR3 sequences, around half seen once. The sequencing here drew on CD4+ T cells from blood, cultured in vitro, taken before SARS-CoV-2 vaccination. The receptors come from a human donor who had recovered from COVID-19. Both conserved end residues are part of each CDR3. The order of the fields is V gene, J gene, clone size, D gene, CDR3 protein, CDR3 DNA. D genes are given only for firm matches. Size is omitted from some rows. Given values are once, few, many or a class for expanded clones.

v_gene: TRBV20-1
j_gene: TRBJ2-2
abundance: .
d_gene: .
CDR3aa: CSASSGTGGLFF
CDR3nt: TGCAGTGCTTCCTCAGGGACCGGGGGGCTGTTTTTT

v_gene: TRBV6-1
j_gene: TRBJ1-5
abundance: few
d_gene: .
CDR3aa: CATNGEGYSNQPQHF
CDR3nt: TGTGCCACCAATGGGGAGGGCTATAGCAATCAGCCCCAGCATTTT

v_gene: TRBV28
j_gene: TRBJ2-5
abundance: .
d_gene: .
CDR3aa: CASSRGPSQETQYF
CDR3nt: TGTGCCAGCAGCAGGGGACCAAGTCAAGAGACCCAGTACTTC

v_gene: TRBV7-2
j_gene: TRBJ2-6
abundance: .
d_gene: .
CDR3aa: CASSLGADPGANVLTF
CDR3nt: TGTGCCAGCAGCTTAGGGGCGGACCCTGGGGCCAACGTCCTGACTTTC

v_gene: TRBV19
j_gene: TRBJ1-5
abundance: .
d_gene: TRBD1
CDR3aa: CASTDGQGVRNQPQHF
CDR3nt: TGTGCCAGTACCGACGGACAGGGGGTACGCAATCAGCCCCAGCATTTT

v_gene: TRBV10-3
j_gene: TRBJ2-3
abundance: .
d_gene: .
CDR3aa: CAISEHWDGGADTQYF
CDR3nt: TGTGCCATCAGTGAACACTGGGACGGGGGCGCAGATACGCAGTATTTT

v_gene: TRBV19
j_gene: TRBJ2-3
abundance: .
d_gene: .
CDR3aa: CASSQDFPVGDTQYF
CDR3nt: TGTGCCAGTAGTCAAGATTTTCCGGTTGGTGATACGCAGTATTTT

v_gene: TRBV20-1
j_gene: TRBJ2-1
abundance: .
d_gene: TRBD2
CDR3aa: CSAQIAGSYNEQFF
CDR3nt: TGCAGTGCACAAATAGCGGGGTCGTACAATGAGCAGTTCTTC

v_gene: TRBV30
j_gene: TRBJ1-5
abundance: .
d_gene: TRBD1
CDR3aa: CAWSVRGTGTVNQPQHF
CDR3nt: TGTGCCTGGAGTGTACGAGGAACAGGGACAGTCAACCAGCCCCAGCATTTT

v_gene: TRBV6-2/TRBV6-3
j_gene: TRBJ1-5
abundance: .
d_gene: .
CDR3aa: CASRHSPKQPQHF
CDR3nt: TGTGCCAGCAGGCACAGTCCCAAACAGCCCCAGCATTTT

v_gene: TRBV7-2
j_gene: TRBJ2-5
abundance: .
d_gene: .
CDR3aa: CASSLGGAFGETQYF
CDR3nt: TGTGCCAGCAGCTTAGGGGGCGCGTTTGGAGAGACCCAGTACTTC

v_gene: TRBV5-4
j_gene: TRBJ2-7
abundance: .
d_gene: TRBD1
CDR3aa: CASSSTAGGHEQYF
CDR3nt: TGTGCCAGCAGCTCCACGGCAGGGGGCCACGAGCAGTACTTC

v_gene: TRBV28
j_gene: TRBJ2-2
abundance: few
d_gene: .
CDR3aa: CASSLWVGVGELFF
CDR3nt: TGTGCCAGCAGTTTATGGGTCGGCGTCGGGGAGCTGTTTTTT

v_gene: TRBV11-3
j_gene: TRBJ1-6
abundance: .
d_gene: .
CDR3aa: CAGSARLASPLHF
CDR3nt: TGTGCCGGCAGCGCCCGACTGGCTTCACCCCTCCACTTT

v_gene: TRBV20-1
j_gene: TRBJ2-4
abundance: once
d_gene: TRBD1
CDR3aa: CSATPGQGLAKNIQYF
CDR3nt: TGCAGTGCGACGCCGGGACAGGGATTAGCCAAAAACATTCAGTACTTC

v_gene: TRBV7-7
j_gene: TRBJ2-1
abundance: .
d_gene: .
CDR3aa: CASSLAPFSSSYNEQFF
CDR3nt: TGTGCCAGCAGCTTAGCGCCTTTCAGCAGCTCCTACAATGAGCAGTTCTTC

v_gene: TRBV27
j_gene: TRBJ1-5
abundance: few
d_gene: .
CDR3aa: CASSSSGAYSNQPQHF
CDR3nt: TGTGCCAGCAGTTCATCGGGGGCATATAGCAATCAGCCCCAGCATTTT